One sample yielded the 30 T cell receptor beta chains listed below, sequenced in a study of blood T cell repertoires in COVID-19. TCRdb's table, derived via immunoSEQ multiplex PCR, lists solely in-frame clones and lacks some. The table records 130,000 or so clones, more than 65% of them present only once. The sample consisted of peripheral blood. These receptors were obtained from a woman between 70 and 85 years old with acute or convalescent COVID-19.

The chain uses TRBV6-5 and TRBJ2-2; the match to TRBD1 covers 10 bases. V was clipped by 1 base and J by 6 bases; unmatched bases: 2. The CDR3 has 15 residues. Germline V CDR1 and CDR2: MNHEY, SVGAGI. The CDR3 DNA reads TGTGCCAGCAGTTACTGGACAGGGGGAGCCGGGGAGCTGTTTTTT. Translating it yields CASSYWTGGAGELFF.

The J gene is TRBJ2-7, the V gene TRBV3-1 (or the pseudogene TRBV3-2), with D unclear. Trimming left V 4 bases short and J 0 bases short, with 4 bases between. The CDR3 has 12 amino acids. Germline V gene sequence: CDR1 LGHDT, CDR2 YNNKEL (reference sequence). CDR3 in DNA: TGTGCCAGCAGCCTTCTCTCCTACGAGCAGTACTTC. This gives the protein CASSLLSYEQYF.

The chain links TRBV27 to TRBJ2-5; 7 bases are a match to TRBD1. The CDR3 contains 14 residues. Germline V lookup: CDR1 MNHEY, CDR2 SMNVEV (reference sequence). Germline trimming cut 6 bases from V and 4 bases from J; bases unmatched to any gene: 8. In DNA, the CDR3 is TGTGCCAGCAGCTCAACAGGGGACCGAGAGACCCAGTACTTC. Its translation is CASSSTGDRETQYF.

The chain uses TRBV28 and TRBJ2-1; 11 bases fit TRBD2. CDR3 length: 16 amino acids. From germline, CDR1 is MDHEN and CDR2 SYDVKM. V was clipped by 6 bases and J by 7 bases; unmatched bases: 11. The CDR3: CASRFTQGLAGNEQFF. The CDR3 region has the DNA TGTGCCAGCAGATTTACCCAAGGACTAGCGGGTAATGAGCAGTTCTTC.

CDR3 DNA: TGCGCCAGCAGTGAGTCAGGAACAGGGCTAGGCGAGCAGTACTTC. It encodes CASSESGTGLGEQYF. The J gene is TRBJ2-7, the V gene TRBV10-1; D possibly corresponds to TRBD1 (6 bases). From germline, CDR1 is WNHNN and CDR2 SYGVQD (reference sequence). V lost 0 bases to trimming and J lost 6 bases, with 15 bases between them. The CDR3 totals 15 residues.

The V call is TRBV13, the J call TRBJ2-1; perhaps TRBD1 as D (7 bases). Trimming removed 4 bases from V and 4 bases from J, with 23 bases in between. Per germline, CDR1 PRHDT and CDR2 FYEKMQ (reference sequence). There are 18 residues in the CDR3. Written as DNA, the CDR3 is TGTGCCAGCAGCTCCTCAAGGGGGGACAGTCTAAATTACAATGAGCAGTTCTTC. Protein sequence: CASSSSRGDSLNYNEQFF.

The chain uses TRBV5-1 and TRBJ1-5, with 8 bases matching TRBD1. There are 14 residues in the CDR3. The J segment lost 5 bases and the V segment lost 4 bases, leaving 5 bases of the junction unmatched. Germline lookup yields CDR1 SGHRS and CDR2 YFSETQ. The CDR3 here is CASSLGQGHQPQHF. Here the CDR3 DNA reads TGCGCCAGCAGCCTAGGACAGGGCCATCAGCCCCAGCATTTT.

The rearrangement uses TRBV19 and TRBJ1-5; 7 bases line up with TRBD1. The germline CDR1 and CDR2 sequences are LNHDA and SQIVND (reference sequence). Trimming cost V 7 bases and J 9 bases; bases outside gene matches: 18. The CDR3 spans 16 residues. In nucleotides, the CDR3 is TGTGCCAGTAATATCCACGCCTCGACAGGGTTTTGGCCCCAGCATTTT. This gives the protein CASNIHASTGFWPQHF.

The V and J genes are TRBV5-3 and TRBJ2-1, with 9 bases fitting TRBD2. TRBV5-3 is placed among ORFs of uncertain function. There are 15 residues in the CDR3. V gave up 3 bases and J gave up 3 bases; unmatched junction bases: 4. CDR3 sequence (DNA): TGTGCCAGAAGCTCGACTAGCGGCTACTACAATGAGCAGTTCTTC. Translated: CARSSTSGYYNEQFF.

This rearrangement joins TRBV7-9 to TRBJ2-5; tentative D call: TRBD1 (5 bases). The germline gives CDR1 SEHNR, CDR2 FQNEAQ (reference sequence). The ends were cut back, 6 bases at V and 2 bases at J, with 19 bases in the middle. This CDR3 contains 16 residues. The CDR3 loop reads CASSTPFQGIQETQYF. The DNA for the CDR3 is TGTGCCAGCAGTACCCCGTTCCAGGGTATACAAGAGACCCAGTACTTC.

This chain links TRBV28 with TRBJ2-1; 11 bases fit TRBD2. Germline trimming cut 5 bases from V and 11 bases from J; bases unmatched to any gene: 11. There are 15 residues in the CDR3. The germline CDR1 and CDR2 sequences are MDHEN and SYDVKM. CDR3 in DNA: TGTGCCAGCAGTGAACCCGGGACTAGCGGCAGAAAGCAGTTCTTC. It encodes CASSEPGTSGRKQFF.

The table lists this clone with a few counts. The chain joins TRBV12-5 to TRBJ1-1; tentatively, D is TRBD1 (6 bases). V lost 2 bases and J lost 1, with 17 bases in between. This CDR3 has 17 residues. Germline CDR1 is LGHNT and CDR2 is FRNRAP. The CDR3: CASGLTGWGQTNTEAFF. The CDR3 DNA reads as TGTGCTAGTGGTTTGACGGGGTGGGGGCAGACGAACACTGAAGCTTTCTTT.

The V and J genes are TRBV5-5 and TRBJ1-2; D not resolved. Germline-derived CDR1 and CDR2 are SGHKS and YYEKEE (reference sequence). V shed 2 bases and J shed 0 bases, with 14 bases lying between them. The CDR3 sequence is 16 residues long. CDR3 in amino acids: CASSLGSSGPNYGYTF. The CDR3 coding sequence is TGTGCCAGCAGCTTAGGTAGCAGTGGTCCTAACTATGGCTACACCTTC. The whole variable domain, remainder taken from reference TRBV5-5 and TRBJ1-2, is DAGVTQSPTHLIKTRGQQVTLRCSPISGHKSVSWYQQVLGQGPQFIFQYYEKEERGRGNFPDRFSARQFPNYSSELNVNALLLGDSALYLCASSLGSSGPNYGYTFGSGTRLTVV.

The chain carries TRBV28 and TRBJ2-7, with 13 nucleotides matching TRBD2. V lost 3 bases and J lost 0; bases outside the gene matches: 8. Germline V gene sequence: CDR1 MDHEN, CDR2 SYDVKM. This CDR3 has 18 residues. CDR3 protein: CASSFQKGLAGISYEQYF. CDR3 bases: TGTGCCAGCAGTTTCCAGAAGGGACTAGCGGGGATCTCCTACGAGCAGTACTTC.

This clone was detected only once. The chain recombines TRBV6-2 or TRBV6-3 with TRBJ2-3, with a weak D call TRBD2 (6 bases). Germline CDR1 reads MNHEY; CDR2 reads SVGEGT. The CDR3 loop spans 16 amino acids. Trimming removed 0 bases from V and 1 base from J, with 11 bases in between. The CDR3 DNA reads TGTGCCAGCAGTTACTCGGGGAGGACGGGCACAGATACGCAGTATTTT. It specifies CASSYSGRTGTDTQYF.

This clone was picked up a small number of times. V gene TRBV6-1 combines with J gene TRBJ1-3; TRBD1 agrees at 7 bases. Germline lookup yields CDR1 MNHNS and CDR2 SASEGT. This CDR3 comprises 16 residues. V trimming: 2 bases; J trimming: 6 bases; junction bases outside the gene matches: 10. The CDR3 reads CASSEMGTGVQNTIYF. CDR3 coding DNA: TGTGCCAGCAGTGAAATGGGTACAGGGGTTCAAAACACCATATATTTT.

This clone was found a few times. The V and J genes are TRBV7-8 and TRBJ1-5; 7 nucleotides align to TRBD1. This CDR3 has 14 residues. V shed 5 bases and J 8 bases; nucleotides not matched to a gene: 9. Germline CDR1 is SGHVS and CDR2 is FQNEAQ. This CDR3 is CASSRKSTGEPQHF. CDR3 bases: TGTGCCAGCAGCCGGAAGTCCACAGGGGAGCCCCAGCATTTT.

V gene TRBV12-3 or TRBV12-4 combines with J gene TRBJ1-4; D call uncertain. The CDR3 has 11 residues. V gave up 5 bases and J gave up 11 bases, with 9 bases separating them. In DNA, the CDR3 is TGTGCCAGCAGTCTTGAACAGAAACTGTTTTTT. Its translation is CASSLEQKLFF.

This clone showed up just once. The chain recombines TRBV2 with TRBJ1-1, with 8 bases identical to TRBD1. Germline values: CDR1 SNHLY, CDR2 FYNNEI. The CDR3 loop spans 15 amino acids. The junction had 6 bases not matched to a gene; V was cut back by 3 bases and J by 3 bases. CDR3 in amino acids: CASSDRTGRDTEAFF. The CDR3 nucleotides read TGTGCCAGCAGTGACCGGACAGGGAGAGACACTGAAGCTTTCTTT. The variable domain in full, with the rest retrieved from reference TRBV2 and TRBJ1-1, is EPEVTQTPSHQVTQMGQEVILRCVPISNHLYFYWYRQILGQKVEFLVSFYNNEISEKSEIFDDQFSVERPDGSNFTLKIRSTKLEDSAMYFCASSDRTGRDTEAFFGQGTRLTVV.

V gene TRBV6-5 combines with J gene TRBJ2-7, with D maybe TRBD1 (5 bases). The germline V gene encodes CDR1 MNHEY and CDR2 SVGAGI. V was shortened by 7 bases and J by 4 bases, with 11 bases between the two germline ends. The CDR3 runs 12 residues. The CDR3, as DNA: TGTGCCAGCACACCAAGGGGTTACGAGCAGTACTTC. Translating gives CASTPRGYEQYF.

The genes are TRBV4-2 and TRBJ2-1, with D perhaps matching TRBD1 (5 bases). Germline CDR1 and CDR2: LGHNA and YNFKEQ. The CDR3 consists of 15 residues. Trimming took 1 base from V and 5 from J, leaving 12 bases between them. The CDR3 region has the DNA TGTGCCAGCAGCCAAGGTCCCAGGGAAGACAATGAGCAGTTCTTC. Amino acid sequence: CASSQGPREDNEQFF.

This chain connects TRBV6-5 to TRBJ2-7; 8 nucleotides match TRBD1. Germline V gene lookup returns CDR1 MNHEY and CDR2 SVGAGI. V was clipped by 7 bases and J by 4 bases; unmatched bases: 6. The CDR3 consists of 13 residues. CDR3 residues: CASTPGGVYEQYF. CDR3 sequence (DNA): TGTGCCAGCACCCCAGGGGGCGTTTACGAGCAGTACTTC.

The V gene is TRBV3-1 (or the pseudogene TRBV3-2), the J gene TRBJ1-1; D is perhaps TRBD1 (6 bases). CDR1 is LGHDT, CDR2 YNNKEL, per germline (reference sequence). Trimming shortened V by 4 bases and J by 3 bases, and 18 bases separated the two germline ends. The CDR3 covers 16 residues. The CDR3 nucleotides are TGTGCCAGCAGCCTCCGGGACCCACCAGGGGACACTGAAGCTTTCTTT. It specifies CASSLRDPPGDTEAFF.

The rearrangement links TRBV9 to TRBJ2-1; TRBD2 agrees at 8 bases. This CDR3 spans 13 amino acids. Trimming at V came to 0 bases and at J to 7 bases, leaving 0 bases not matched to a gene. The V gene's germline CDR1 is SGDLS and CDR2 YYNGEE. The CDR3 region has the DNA TGTGCCAGCAGCGTAGGCGGGGGGAATGAGCAGTTCTTC. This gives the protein CASSVGGGNEQFF.

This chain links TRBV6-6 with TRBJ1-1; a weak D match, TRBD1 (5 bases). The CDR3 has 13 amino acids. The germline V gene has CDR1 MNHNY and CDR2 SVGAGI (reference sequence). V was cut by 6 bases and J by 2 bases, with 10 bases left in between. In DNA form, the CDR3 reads TGTGCCAGCAGGTGGGGCGGTAACACTGAAGCTTTCTTT. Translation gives CASRWGGNTEAFF.

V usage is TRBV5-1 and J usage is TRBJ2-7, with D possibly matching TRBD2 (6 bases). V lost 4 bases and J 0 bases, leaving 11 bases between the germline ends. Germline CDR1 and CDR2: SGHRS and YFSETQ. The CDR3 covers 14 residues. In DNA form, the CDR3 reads TGCGCCAGCAGCCCTCTAGCGTCCTCCTACGAGCAGTACTTC. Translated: CASSPLASSYEQYF.

In DNA, the CDR3 is TGTGCCAGCTCACCCGAGGGTCGGGGCTACACCTTC. Translation gives CASSPEGRGYTF. This chain joins TRBV18 and TRBJ1-2; D is ambiguous. CDR1 and CDR2 (germline): KGHSH, LQKENI. Trimming removed 3 bases from V and 8 bases from J, with 10 bases in between. This CDR3 has 12 residues.

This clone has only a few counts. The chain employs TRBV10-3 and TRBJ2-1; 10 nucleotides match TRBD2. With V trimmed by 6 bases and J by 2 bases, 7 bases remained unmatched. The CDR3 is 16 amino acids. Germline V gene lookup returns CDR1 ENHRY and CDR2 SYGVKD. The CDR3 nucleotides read TGTGCCATCAGCCCGACTACTAGCGGGACCTACAATGAGCAGTTCTTC. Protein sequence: CAISPTTSGTYNEQFF.

Here the CDR3 reads CASSSPDRGLPYEQYF. The CDR3 coding sequence is TGTGCCAGCAGTAGTCCGGACAGGGGGCTACCCTACGAGCAGTACTTC. J is TRBJ2-7 and V is TRBV28; 11 positions agree with TRBD1. Germline V CDR1 and CDR2: MDHEN, SYDVKM. The CDR3 covers 16 residues. V was pared by 5 bases and J by 2 bases, with 8 bases of the junction left unmatched.

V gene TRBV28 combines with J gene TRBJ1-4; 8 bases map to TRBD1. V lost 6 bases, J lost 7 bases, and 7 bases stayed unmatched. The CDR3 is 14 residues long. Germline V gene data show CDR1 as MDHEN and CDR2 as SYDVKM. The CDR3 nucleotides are TGTGCCAGCAGCCCGGACAGGGTGGGTGAAAAACTGTTTTTT. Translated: CASSPDRVGEKLFF. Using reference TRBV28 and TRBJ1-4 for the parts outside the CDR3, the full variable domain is DVKVTQSSRYLVKRTGEKVFLECVQDMDHENMFWYRQDPGLGLRLIYFSYDVKMKEKGDIPEGYSVSREKKERFSLILESASTNQTSMYLCASSPDRVGEKLFFGSGTQLSVL.